This entry describes one T cell receptor (beta chain). Its antigen is unknown. Nothing much larger sits one base from this clone, and base qualities are not available. The meaning of the sample's time point label: about 28 days (+/-7) after the second vaccine dose. AZD1222 recipients with second doses at about 4 weeks or about 12 weeks were pooled, because spike-specific TCR depth and breadth did not differ between schedules. Vaccinee samples came from UK trials COV001 and COV002, including a single-blind randomized controlled phase 2/3 trial of AZD1222 (ChAdOx1 nCoV-19) in healthy adults. For TCRbeta chain sequencing, PBMC samples from trial participants were taken at day 0 and at day 28 after the second dose. The data stem from a study of T cell responses to AZD1222 COVID-19 vaccine (dated by TCRdb to about 2021). Turning to the overall study: TCR sequencing was performed for 230 to 250 trial participants, of whom approximately 200 were given two doses of AZD1222 and approximately 25 were given two doses of MenACWY control vaccine. Trial participants were enrolled by age into subgroups of 18-55, 56-69 and 70-plus years, and 148, 28 and 57 TCR-sequenced participants, respectively, were included in these subgroups. Findings and caveats that apply to the study as a whole: Most participants were white British and females outnumbered males, and the authors suggested that clonal diversity may have been underestimated. Because no day 14 peak-response samples were available, the repertoires could be characterized only after the peak T cell response. CD4 TCRs associated with the vaccine covered the entire spike protein, and the dominant responses were in regions 160-218 and 743-854. After two AZD1222 doses, spike-specific TCR breadth and depth were significantly higher than at day 0 and than in MenACWY recipients. Conclusions about previously exposed vaccinees were limited because only 6 or 7 AZD1222 recipients were SARS-CoV-2 seropositive at baseline. Reportedly, close to half of the unique spike-specific TCRs recognized epitopes lying outside the regions that are mutated in the B.1.351 and B.1.1.7 variants. The 56-69-year group was small, and its depth increase did not reach significance, likely because of low power.

Reading from cysteine to phenylalanine, the CDR3 counts 14 amino acids. The CDR3 DNA has 42 bases and is translated from base 1. CDR1 KGHDR and CDR2 SFDVKD were looked up in the germline V gene. Cut back by 0 bases and 6 bases, the V and J ends lie 10 bases apart. The CDR3 regions of human TCRbeta chains were analyzed by immunosequencing. In the original analysis: TCRs in the repertoires were compared against a reference library of SARS-CoV-2-specific TCRs that had been generated with the MIRA antigen-specificity platform. Breadth was defined as the fraction of unique TCRs that were SARS-CoV-2-associated. Depth was defined as the fraction of total T cells that were SARS-CoV-2-associated. Using the MIRA data, each spike-specific TCR was assigned both to the spike region to which the TCR was reactive and to a CD4 or CD8 class. Log10-transformed breadth and depth values were compared by one-way ANOVA with Sidak's multiple comparisons tests. TCRdb holds this immuneACCESS table with in-frame rearrangements only. Some clones are missing; in checked studies, unresolved V genes explain under half, and the rest has no known cause. Clone size and V and J calls were adopted from that table, with D and trimming inferred from the DNA. The sample table lists 65,000 to 100,000 clones, 88% of them with a count of one. 6.9% of the sample is held by the ten biggest clonotypes.

The sequence came from an adult who received the AZD1222 COVID-19 vaccine. The rearranged chain carries TRBV24-1 and TRBJ1-2; D gene: possibly TRBD1, on 5 matching bases. The input for sequencing was peripheral blood, taken 28 days after the second AZD1222 dose. Read as DNA, the sequence is TGTGCCACCAGTGATTTGGGCAGGGAAAATGGCTACACCTTC. This is translated as CATSDLGRENGYTF.